This T cell receptor beta chain stems from a study of T cells in Graves' hyperthyroidism and ophthalmopathy. Authors of the study amplified TCR beta CDR3 regions from RNA transcripts. An initial round of RT-PCR targeting the TCR CDR3 relied on the HTBI primer set. Via MiXCR, TCRdb re-called the multiplex PCR reads, giving one row per CDR3 protein. The data show around 240,000 distinct CDR3 sequences, 15% to 20% seen once. Study conclusions and caveats: Researchers found most expanded thyroid clonotypes above 0.001 in blood as well.

This clonotype was detected many times. The target antigen is unknown. Germline CDR1 is LGHDT and CDR2 is YNNKEL (reference sequence). This CDR3 region has 13 residues. V was shortened by 1 base and J by 11 bases, with 14 bases between the two germline ends. The chain uses TRBV3-1 and TRBJ1-1; D call uncertain. Source material: blood. This receptor was identified in a woman in her late teens or twenties with Graves' ophthalmopathy. CDR3 protein: CASSQGGSLRAFF. In DNA, the CDR3 is TGTGCCAGCAGCCAAGGGGGTAGCTTGAGGGCTTTCTTT.